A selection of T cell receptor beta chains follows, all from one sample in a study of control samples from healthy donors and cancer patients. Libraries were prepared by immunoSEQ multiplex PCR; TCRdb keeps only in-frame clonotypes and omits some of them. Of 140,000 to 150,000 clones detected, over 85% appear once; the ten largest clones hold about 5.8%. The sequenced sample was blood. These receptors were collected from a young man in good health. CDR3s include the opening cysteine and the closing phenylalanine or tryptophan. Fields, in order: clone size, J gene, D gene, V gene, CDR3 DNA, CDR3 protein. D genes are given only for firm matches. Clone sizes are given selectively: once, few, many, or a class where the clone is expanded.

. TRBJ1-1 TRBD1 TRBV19 TGTGCCAGTAGTATCGACAGGGGTCGGACTGAAGCTTTCTTT CASSIDRGRTEAFF
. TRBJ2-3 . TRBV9 TGTGCCAGCAGCCTAAGGGGGGTCAGCACAGATACGCAGTATTTT CASSLRGVSTDTQYF
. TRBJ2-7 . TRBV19 TGTGCCAGTAGTATAGGACTGCTAGCCGAGCAGTACTTC CASSIGLLAEQYF
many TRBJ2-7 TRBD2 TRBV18 TGTGCCAGCTCACCAGCGACTAGCGGGCCCTACGAGCAGTACTTC CASSPATSGPYEQYF
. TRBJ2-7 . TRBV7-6 TGTGCCAGCAGCTTATTTGGTGGGGAGGGGGCTACACTCGAGCAGTACTTC CASSLFGGEGATLEQYF
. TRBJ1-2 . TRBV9 TGTGCCAGCAGCAATCGACAGGAGTATGGCTACACCTTC CASSNRQEYGYTF
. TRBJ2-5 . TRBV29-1 TGCAGCGTTCAAAATATGGGGGGAGGTCAACCCCAAGAGACCCAGTACTTC CSVQNMGGGQPQETQYF
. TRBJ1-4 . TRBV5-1 TGCGCCAGCCGGGGGGGATCAACTAATGAAAAACTGTTTTTT CASRGGSTNEKLFF
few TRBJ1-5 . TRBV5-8 TGTGCCAGCAGCTTGGGAGTCAATAGCAATCAGCCCCAGCATTTT CASSLGVNSNQPQHF
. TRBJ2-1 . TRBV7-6 TGTGCCAGCAGCCGAACGGGGAGCTCCTACAATGAGCAGTTCTTC CASSRTGSSYNEQFF
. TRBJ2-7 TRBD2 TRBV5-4 TGTGCCAGCAGCATAACTAGCGGGAGCTCCTACGAGCAGTACTTC CASSITSGSSYEQYF
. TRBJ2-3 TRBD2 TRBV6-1 TGTGCCAGCAGTGAAGCGCCTAGCGGGGGAAAAGATACGCAGTATTTT CASSEAPSGGKDTQYF
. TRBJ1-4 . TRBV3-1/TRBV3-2 TGTGCCAGCAGCCAAGTACCCCGAGGGGCACCTAATGAAAAACTGTTTTTT CASSQVPRGAPNEKLFF
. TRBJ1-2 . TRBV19 TGTGCCAGTAGTATCGGCAGGGATCTGTCTGGCTACACCTTC CASSIGRDLSGYTF
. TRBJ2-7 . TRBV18 TGTGCCAGCTCACCAGGACAGAGGCACGAGCAGTACTTC CASSPGQRHEQYF
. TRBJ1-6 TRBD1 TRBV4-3 TGCGCCAGCAGCCGAGAGGTTAGGACAGGGCCTAATTCACCCCTCCACTTT CASSREVRTGPNSPLHF
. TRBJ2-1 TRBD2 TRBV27 TGTGCCAGCAGTTTACGTAGCGGGAGGTCCGCCTACAATGAGCAGTTCTTC CASSLRSGRSAYNEQFF
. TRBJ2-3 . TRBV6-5 TGTGCCACCGAGGGTACGCCCACAGATACGCAGTATTTT CATEGTPTDTQYF
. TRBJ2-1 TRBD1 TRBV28 TGTGCCAGCAGTTTACCCCACAGGGGGCCGGGATTCGACAATGAGCAGTTCTTC CASSLPHRGPGFDNEQFF
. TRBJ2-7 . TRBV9 TGTGCCAGCACCGTAGGACAGAACTCCTACGAGCAGTACTTC CASTVGQNSYEQYF
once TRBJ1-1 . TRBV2 TGTGCCAGCACCATCCCGGGGGCGGGGAGCACTGAAGCTTTCTTT CASTIPGAGSTEAFF
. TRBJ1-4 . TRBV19 TGTGCCAGTAGAACCCGACTAGGGGCCACTAATGAAAAACTGTTTTTT CASRTRLGATNEKLFF
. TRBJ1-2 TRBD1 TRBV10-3 TGTGCCATCAGCTTGGACAGGGAGAGTGGCTACACCTTC CAISLDRESGYTF
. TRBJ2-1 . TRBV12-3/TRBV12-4 TGTGCCAGCAGTGCTAGCTACAATGAGCAGTTCTTC CASSASYNEQFF
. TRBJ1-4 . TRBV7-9 TGTGCCAGCAGCTTAGACAGTCCCCCAAAACTGTTTTTT CASSLDSPPKLFF
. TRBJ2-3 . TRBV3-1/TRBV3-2 TGTGCCAGCAGCCAAGATGTCTCTACAGGAGATACGCAGTATTTT CASSQDVSTGDTQYF
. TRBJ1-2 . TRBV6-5 TGTGCCAGCAGTTACTCTCCAGCAAGGGTCTATGGCTACACCTTC CASSYSPARVYGYTF
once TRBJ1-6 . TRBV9 TGTGCCAGCAGCGCGGACCCCTACCGCTACCCCGGGCCACCCCTCCACTTT CASSADPYRYPGPPLHF
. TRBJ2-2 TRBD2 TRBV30 TGTGCCTGGAGTGTTCCGGGACTAGCGGGGGGAAACACCGGGGAGCTGTTTTTT CAWSVPGLAGGNTGELFF
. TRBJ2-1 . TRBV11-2 TGTGCCAGCAGCTTAGACGCCGGTTGGAGCGGGTACTTCTACAATGAGCAGTTCTTC CASSLDAGWSGYFYNEQFF
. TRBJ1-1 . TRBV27 TGTGCCAGCAAGGCGGGCAGATACACTGAAGCTTTCTTT CASKAGRYTEAFF
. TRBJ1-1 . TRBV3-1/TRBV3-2 TGTGCCAGCAGCCAAGGCTCGAACACTGAAGCTTTCTTT CASSQGSNTEAFF
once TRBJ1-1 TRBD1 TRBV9 TGTGCCAGCACCCAACTGGACAGGGAGATCACTGAAGCTTTCTTT CASTQLDREITEAFF
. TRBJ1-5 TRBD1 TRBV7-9 TGTGCCAGCAGCAGGGACAGAGAACACAATCAGCCCCAGCATTTT CASSRDREHNQPQHF
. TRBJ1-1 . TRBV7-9 TGTGCCAGCAGCTTAGGGAGGGGGGATGAAGCTTTCTTT CASSLGRGDEAFF
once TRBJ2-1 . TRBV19 TGTGCCAGTAGTATAGTGGCAGGCCACAATGAGCAGTTCTTC CASSIVAGHNEQFF
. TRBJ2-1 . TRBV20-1 TGCAGTGCTGCGAAGGAACGCCCCCAGTTCTTC CSAAKERPQFF
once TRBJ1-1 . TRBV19 TGTGCCAGTAGTTACACCGAGAACACTGAAGCTTTCTTT CASSYTENTEAFF
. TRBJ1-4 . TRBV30 TGTGCCTGGAGTGTCGGGTGGGGTTTAGTACAAACTAATGAAAAACTGTTTTTT CAWSVGWGLVQTNEKLFF
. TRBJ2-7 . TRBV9 TGTGCCAGCAGCCCCGGTGGGTCTCAAAACGAGCAGTACTTC CASSPGGSQNEQYF
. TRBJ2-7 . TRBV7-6 TGTACCAGCAGCTTGCGGGGGACAGTCCCCTACGAGCAGTACTTC CTSSLRGTVPYEQYF
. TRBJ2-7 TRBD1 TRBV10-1 TGCGCCAGCAGTGATGACCAGGGGGCGGGGGAGCAGTACTTC CASSDDQGAGEQYF
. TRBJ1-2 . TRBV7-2 TGTGCCAGCAGCTCGTGGTACAGGGAGTTGGGCCTCGATGGCTACACCTTC CASSSWYRELGLDGYTF
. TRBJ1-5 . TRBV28 TGTGCCAGCACTCGGGATGCCGGTCAGCCCCAGCATTTT CASTRDAGQPQHF
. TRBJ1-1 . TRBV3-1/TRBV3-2 TGTGCCAGCCTCGGGTTTATGAACACTGAAGCTTTCTTT CASLGFMNTEAFF
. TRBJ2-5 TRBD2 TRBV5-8 TGTGCCAGCAGCTCAAACGGGGGGGGAGAAGAGACCCAGTACTTC CASSSNGGGEETQYF
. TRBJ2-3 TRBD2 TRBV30 TGTGCCTGGAGTGTTGGGACTAGCGGATACACAGATACGCAGTATTTT CAWSVGTSGYTDTQYF